This TCR beta chain was captured by sequencing in a study of T cell responses to AZD1222 COVID-19 vaccine. Whole-study findings and limits: Repertoire collection took place solely once the T cell response had peaked. Only a handful of AZD1222 recipients, roughly six in all, had baseline seropositivity. Most donors were white British and more were female, and clonal diversity was possibly underestimated. Variant regions that are unmutated are reportedly the target of nearly half of spike-specific TCRs.

V lost 0 bases and J 0 bases, leaving 11 bases between the germline ends. Germline V gene sequence: CDR1 SGHVS, CDR2 FQNEAQ. The CDR3 is made up of 17 amino acids. The method was immunoSEQ multiplex PCR; TCRdb's version includes in-frame clones alone and lacks a portion of them. The table has about 100,000 clones, around nine tenths seen once. Concerning this clone itself: Its antigen is as yet unknown.

The sequence was collected from an adult who received the MenACWY meningococcal vaccine as a control. Sequences were derived from peripheral blood, sampled 28 days after the second dose of the MenACWY control vaccine. The chain couples TRBV7-8 to TRBJ2-2; the D gene is possibly TRBD1 (5 bases). In nucleotides, the CDR3 is TGTGCCAGCAGCTTAGCCCCAGGGCCCTCGAACACCGGGGAGCTGTTTTTT. It encodes CASSLAPGPSNTGELFF.